This T cell receptor beta chain was sequenced for a study of cytomegalovirus exposure and HLA in healthy donors. General study results and limits: A further, later analysis showed that HLA-associated TCR beta chains (compared with equally common others) were more clonally expanded. Several of the most significant clusters appeared, in a later analysis, to be linked to common viral pathogens.

PCR primers comprised 60 Vbeta and 13 Jbeta primers. Data came from immunoSEQ multiplex PCR; TCRdb stores just in-frame clones and leaves some out. The table lists about 130,000 clones, 80% of them singletons, with approximately 8.4% in the top ten. This clone was seen just once. Its antigen is not identified. V was trimmed by 1 base and J by 3 bases, leaving 17 bases between them. CDR1 and CDR2 from the germline V gene are SEHNR and FQNEAQ (reference sequence). The CDR3 consists of 17 residues. Sequencing was carried out using PBMCs. This TCR was recovered from a man in his thirties or forties in good health and CMV-seropositive. The chain recombines TRBV7-9 with TRBJ2-3; D is uncertain. CDR3 in amino acids: CASSLGVEAPRTDTQYF. CDR3 sequence (DNA): TGTGCCAGCAGCTTAGGGGTTGAGGCCCCTCGGACAGATACGCAGTATTTT.